The 20 T cell receptor beta chains below all came from one sample that was sequenced in a study of tumor-infiltrating lymphocytes in primary liver carcinoma. The input was 400 to 500 ng total RNA; TCR beta cDNA was made from it with a constant-region primer. Library construction for TCR beta comprised three nested multiplex PCR rounds performed with slightly modified ARM-PCR. The study ran its first two PCR rounds for roughly 11 cycles each, using TRBV1-TRBV30 forward primers and a C-beta reverse primer. TCRdb itself ran the multiplex PCR reads through MiXCR, one entry per CDR3 protein. The profile shows 95,000 to 150,000 distinct CDR3 sequences, 55% to 70% of them singletons. Between about 18 and 33 mg of unsorted bulk tissue served as the source from which RNA and DNA were co-extracted. Sequenced input: tumor-adjacent normal liver tissue. These receptors were collected from an older woman with primary liver carcinoma and hepatitis B virus infection.

V gene TRBV11-2 combines with J gene TRBJ2-7, with D uncertain. The CDR3 is made up of 17 amino acids. V lost 6 bases and J 7 bases, leaving 28 bases between the germline ends. CDR1 and CDR2 (germline): SGHAT, FQNNGV. The CDR3 here is CASSITPLRSSYNEQYF. DNA of the CDR3: TGTGCCAGCAGTATTACCCCACTGAGGAGCTCCTACAATGAGCAGTACTTC.

On this clonotype itself: Since the CDR3 does not end with the conserved phenylalanine or tryptophan, this likely comes from a read error. For the CDR3, the DNA is TGTGCCAGCAGCCGGGAGGACGGTAGCAATCAACCCCAGCATCTT. It yields the protein CASSREDGSNQPQHL. The rearrangement joins TRBV4-2 to TRBJ1-5; no reliable D call. The germline V gene has CDR1 LGHNA and CDR2 YNFKEQ. The CDR3 length is 15 residues.

Comment on this clonotype: Compared with germline, one end of the junction differs, possibly owing to a read error. V gene TRBV6-1 combines with J gene TRBJ2-1; 11 bases agree with TRBD2. This CDR3 region has 15 residues. Germline V gene lookup returns CDR1 MNHNS and CDR2 SASEGT. The CDR3 region has the DNA TGTGTCAGCAATGAAACTAGCGGGAGCCACAATGAGCAGTTCTTC. Amino acid sequence: CVSNETSGSHNEQFF.

The chain links TRBV5-1 to TRBJ1-1, with D unresolved. Germline lookup yields CDR1 SGHRS and CDR2 YFSETQ. This CDR3 is 14 amino acids long. The V and J ends lost 7 bases and 0 bases respectively, with 13 bases between them. In nucleotides, the CDR3 is TGCGCCAGCCGGCAGTCCGGGGTGAACACTGAAGCTTTCTTT. Translation: CASRQSGVNTEAFF.

Note on this clonotype: One end of the junction varies from germline; a read error may be responsible. The chain is built from TRBV6-1 and TRBJ2-1, with TRBD2 matching 7 bases. The CDR3 spans 15 residues. Germline loops: CDR1 MNHNS, CDR2 SASEGT. CDR3 protein: CASSETCGSHNEQFF. DNA for the CDR3: TGTGCCAGCAGTGAAACTTGCGGGAGCCACAATGAGCAGTTCTTT.

As for this clonotype: Germline is not matched at one junction end, which may reflect a read error. The chain employs TRBV28 and TRBJ2-5, with 11 bases matching TRBD2. The CDR3 is 15 residues long. CDR1 is MDHEN and CDR2 is SYDVKM in the germline V gene. The CDR3 loop reads CASTYSGRGLETKYF. The CDR3 bases are TGTGCCAGCACTTATAGCGGGAGGGGGCTGGAGACCAAGTACTTC.

Notes on this clonotype: One end of the junction fails to match germline, which may point to a read error. The gene calls are TRBV6-5 and TRBJ2-3; 9 positions match TRBD2. There are 14 residues in the CDR3. CDR1 MNHEY and CDR2 SVGAGI come from the germline V gene. The DNA of the CDR3 is TGTGCCACAGGAGCTAGCGGGGCCACAGATAAGCAGTATTTT. This codes for CATGASGATDKQYF.

Concerning this clonotype itself: A junction boundary mismatches the germline segment, possibly from a read error. The genes are TRBV29-1 and TRBJ1-1; D gene unclear. The CDR3 has 12 residues. Germline values: CDR1 SQVTM, CDR2 ANQGSEA. The CDR3 protein is CGVSPSNTEAFF. CDR3 nucleotide sequence: TGCGGCGTTAGCCCAAGTAACACTGAAGCTTTTTTT.

Worth noting for this clonotype: This may be a read error: a much more frequent sequence differs by one nucleotide. J is TRBJ2-1 and V is TRBV5-4; TRBD2 agrees at 9 bases. The germline gives CDR1 SGHNT, CDR2 YYREEE (reference sequence). V lost 3 bases to trimming and J lost 11 bases; unmatched junction nucleotides: 6. This CDR3 is 13 amino acids long. CDR3 region: CASSSGTSNQQFF. The DNA of the CDR3 is TGTGCCAGCAGCTCGGGGACTAGCAACCAGCAGTTCTTC.

Points on this clonotype: This may stem from a read error, because a much larger clone lies one nucleotide away. The genes are TRBV7-9 and TRBJ2-1, with 7 bases that match TRBD2. J was trimmed by 15 bases and V by 7 bases; bases with no gene match: 12. CDR3 size: 12 residues. Germline values: CDR1 SEHNR, CDR2 FQNEAQ (reference sequence). The CDR3 protein is CASNLGEGAWFF. The CDR3 nucleotides read TGTGCCAGCAACCTCGGGGAGGGTGCATGGTTCTTC.

In this sample, this clonotype turned up many times. The rearrangement joins TRBV29-1 to TRBJ2-3, with 10 bases aligning to TRBD2. The CDR3 extends over 17 amino acids. Germline lookup yields CDR1 SQVTM and CDR2 ANQGSEA. V shed 4 bases and J 1 base; nucleotides not matched to a gene: 11. The CDR3 spells CSVVTSGRAFGTDTQYF. The CDR3 bases are TGCAGCGTTGTAACAAGCGGGAGGGCTTTTGGCACAGATACGCAGTATTTT.

This clonotype was observed at least ten times. J is TRBJ2-7 and V is TRBV5-5; 10 bases map to TRBD1. This CDR3 has 16 amino acids. Per the germline V gene, CDR1 is SGHKS and CDR2 is YYEKEE (reference sequence). V lost 7 bases and J lost 4; bases outside the gene matches: 14. The CDR3 DNA reads as TGTGCCAGCGCACGAGATTCCGGGACAGGGGTGTACGAGCAGTACTTC. It translates to CASARDSGTGVYEQYF.

A word on this clonotype: With a much larger clone just one base away, this may be a read error. The chain has TRBV28 and TRBJ2-7; 8 bases are a match to TRBD1. Germline V lookup: CDR1 MDHEN, CDR2 SYDVKM. This CDR3 has 14 residues. The DNA of the CDR3 is TGTGTCAGCAGTTCTTGGACAGGGACACACGAGCAGTACTTC. Translation gives CVSSSWTGTHEQYF.

This chain connects TRBV12-3 or TRBV12-4 to TRBJ2-3; D ambiguous. V gave up 0 bases and J gave up 1 base, with 14 bases separating them. CDR3 length: 17 residues. CDR3 sequence (DNA): TGTGCCAGCAGTTTAGCGGCTCGGGCTACTCGCACAGATACGCAGTATTTT. Translated: CASSLAARATRTDTQYF.

A word on this clonotype: This could be a read error, since a much larger clone is one nucleotide away. The rearrangement joins TRBV30 to TRBJ2-7, with unresolved D. Germline V gene lookup returns CDR1 GTSNPN and CDR2 SVGIG (reference sequence). Trimming removed 8 bases from V and 5 bases from J, with 13 bases in between. The CDR3 contains 11 residues. The CDR3 sequence: CASRTGHEQYF. CDR3 nucleotides: TGTGCCAGCAGGACGGGTCACGAGCAGTACTTC.

This clonotype appeared many times. The V call is TRBV7-9, the J call TRBJ2-1; TRBD2 matches 12 bases. Per the germline V gene, CDR1 is SEHNR and CDR2 is FQNEAQ (reference sequence). The CDR3 spans 18 residues. V was clipped by 0 bases and J by 4 bases; unmatched bases: 7. CDR3 sequence: CASSLAGLAGTLYNEQFF. CDR3 coding DNA: TGTGCCAGCAGCTTAGCCGGACTAGCGGGAACCCTATACAATGAGCAGTTCTTC.

This clonotype was seen more than once but under ten times. The genes are TRBV28 and TRBJ2-1, with 8 bases that match TRBD2. Looked up from germline, CDR1 is MDHEN and CDR2 is SYDVKM. V shed 5 bases and J 0 bases; nucleotides not matched to a gene: 6. CDR3 length equals 16 residues. Written as DNA, the CDR3 is TGTGCCAGCAGTAAGCCCAGCGGGAGCTCCTACAATGAGCAGTTCTTC. It encodes CASSKPSGSSYNEQFF.

The chain joins TRBV6-1 to TRBJ2-1; 9 nucleotides match TRBD2. This CDR3 contains 15 residues. V shed 7 bases, J shed 3 bases, and the junction held 7 bases outside the gene matches. Germline lookup yields CDR1 MNHNS and CDR2 SASEGT. The CDR3 nucleotides are TGTGCCAGCACAGTAGCGGGAGCGGACTACAATGAGCAGTTCTTC. This codes for CASTVAGADYNEQFF.

Worth noting for this clonotype: A junction end diverges from the germline sequence, so it may reflect a read error. The CDR3 is CVSGLDAIRALRYGYTF. The CDR3 region has the DNA TGTGTCAGCGGCTTAGATGCGATCAGGGCGCTGCGCTATGGCTACACCTTC. The rearrangement links TRBV11-2 to TRBJ1-2; the D gene is possibly TRBD1 (5 bases). The CDR3 is made up of 17 amino acids. Germline V gene data show CDR1 as SGHAT and CDR2 as FQNNGV. Variable domain in full (rest from reference TRBV11-2 and TRBJ1-2): EAGVAQSPRYKIIEKRQSVAFWCNPISGHATLYWYQQILGQGPKLLIQFQNNGVVDDSQLPKDRFSAERLKGVDSTLKIQPAKLEDSAVYLCVSGLDAIRALRYGYTFGSGTRLTVV.

Notes on this clonotype: The junction departs from the called germline gene at one end, perhaps through a read error. The J gene is TRBJ2-1, the V gene TRBV6-2 or TRBV6-3; possible D gene TRBD1, 5 bases. CDR1 MNHEY and CDR2 SVGEGT come from the germline V gene. This CDR3 spans 16 amino acids. The CDR3 spells CACSYDLLVGPVGQFF. Here the CDR3 DNA reads TGTGCCTGCAGTTACGATCTTCTAGTGGGGCCGGTGGGGCAGTTCTTC.